The subject of this entry is one T cell receptor beta chain. Its antigen remains unidentified. The record originates from a study of vaccination effects on CD4 cells after COVID-19. V dropped 0 bases and J dropped 0 bases, with 10 bases sitting between them. The CDR3 is made up of 16 amino acids. Per germline, CDR1 SGHNT and CDR2 YYREEE (reference sequence). Peptide-pool stimulation followed by sequencing identified expanded antigen-specific CD4+ clonotypes in the ViraFEST assay. Cells that had been cultured for less than eleven days were the source of isolated CD4+ T cells. Among the vaccine recipients, none had a prior SARS-CoV-2 infection, and nucleocapsid antibodies were negative. Points from the study as a whole: Convalescent patients were few in the study, and early post-infection timepoints were absent.

Assay used: immunoSEQ multiplex PCR; TCRdb lists only in-frame clones, some missing. The sample has about 24,000 clones, approximately 74% seen once. Sequenced material: CD4+ T cells from PBMCs cultured with SARS-CoV-2 spike peptides, taken before COVID-19 vaccination. This chain joins TRBV5-4 and TRBJ2-1, with no clear D. The receptor's source is a human donor who received a COVID-19 vaccine. The CDR3 region is CASSLGWQSSYNEQFF. DNA for the CDR3: TGTGCCAGCAGCTTGGGGTGGCAGAGCTCCTACAATGAGCAGTTCTTC.